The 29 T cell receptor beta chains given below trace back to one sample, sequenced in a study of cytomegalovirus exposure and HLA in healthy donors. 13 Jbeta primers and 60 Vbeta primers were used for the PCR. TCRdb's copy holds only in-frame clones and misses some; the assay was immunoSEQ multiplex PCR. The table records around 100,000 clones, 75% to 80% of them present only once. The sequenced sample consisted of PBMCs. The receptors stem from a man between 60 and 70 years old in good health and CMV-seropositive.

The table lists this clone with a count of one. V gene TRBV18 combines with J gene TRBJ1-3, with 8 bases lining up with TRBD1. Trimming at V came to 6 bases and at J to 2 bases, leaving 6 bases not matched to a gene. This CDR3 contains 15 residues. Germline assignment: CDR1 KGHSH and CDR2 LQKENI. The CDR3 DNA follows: TGTGCCAGCTCTCCTCTGACAGGGGCTGGAAACACCATATATTTT. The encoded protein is CASSPLTGAGNTIYF.

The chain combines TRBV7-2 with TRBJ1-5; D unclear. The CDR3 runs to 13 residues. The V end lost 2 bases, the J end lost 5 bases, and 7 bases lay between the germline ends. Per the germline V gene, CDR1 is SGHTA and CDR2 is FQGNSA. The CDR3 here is CASSLTLDQPQHF. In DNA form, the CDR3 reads TGTGCCAGCAGCTTAACGTTAGATCAGCCCCAGCATTTT.

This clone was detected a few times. The CDR3 loop is CASSPPYSQQKTQYF. The CDR3 bases are TGTGCCAGCTCCCCACCCTACAGCCAGCAAAAGACCCAGTACTTC. This chain links TRBV6-1 with TRBJ2-5; D ambiguous. The CDR3 spans 15 residues. Germline CDR1 reads MNHNS; CDR2 reads SASEGT. Trimming stripped 8 bases from V and 6 bases from J, with 22 bases between.

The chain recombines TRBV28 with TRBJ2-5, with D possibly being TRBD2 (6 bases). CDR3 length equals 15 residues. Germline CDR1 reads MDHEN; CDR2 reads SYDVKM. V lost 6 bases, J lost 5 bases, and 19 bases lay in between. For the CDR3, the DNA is TGTGCCAGCAGGCTTCCGGGGGTCTCAGGGGAGACCCAGTACTTC. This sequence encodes CASRLPGVSGETQYF.

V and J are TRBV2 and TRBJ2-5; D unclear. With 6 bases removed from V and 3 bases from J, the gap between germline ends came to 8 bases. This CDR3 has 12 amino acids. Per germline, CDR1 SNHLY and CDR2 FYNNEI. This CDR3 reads CASRRGEETQYF. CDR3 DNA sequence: TGTGCCAGCAGGCGCGGCGAAGAGACCCAGTACTTC.

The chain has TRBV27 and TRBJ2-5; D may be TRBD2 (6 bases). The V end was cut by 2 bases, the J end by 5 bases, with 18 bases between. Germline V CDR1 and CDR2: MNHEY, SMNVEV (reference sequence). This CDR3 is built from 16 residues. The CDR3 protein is CASSLRGLTGGETQYF. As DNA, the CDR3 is TGTGCCAGCAGTTTACGCGGACTTACAGGAGGGGAGACCCAGTACTTC.

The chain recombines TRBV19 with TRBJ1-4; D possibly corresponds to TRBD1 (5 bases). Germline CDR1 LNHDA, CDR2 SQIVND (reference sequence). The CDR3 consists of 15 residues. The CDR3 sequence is CASLDGGATNEKLFF. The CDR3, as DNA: TGTGCTTCTTTGGACGGGGGAGCAACTAATGAAAAACTGTTTTTT. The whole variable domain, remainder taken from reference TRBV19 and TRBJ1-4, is DGGITQSPKYLFRKEGQNVTLSCEQNLNHDAMYWYRQDPGQGLRLIYYSQIVNDFQKGDIAEGYSVSREKKESFPLTVTSAQKNPTAFYLCASLDGGATNEKLFFGSGTQLSVL.

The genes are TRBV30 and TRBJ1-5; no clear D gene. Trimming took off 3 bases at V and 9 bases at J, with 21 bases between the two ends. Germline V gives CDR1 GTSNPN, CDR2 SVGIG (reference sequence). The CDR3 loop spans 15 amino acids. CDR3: CAWSQERGISGPQHF. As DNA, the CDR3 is TGTGCCTGGAGCCAAGAAAGAGGTATTTCGGGGCCCCAGCATTTT.

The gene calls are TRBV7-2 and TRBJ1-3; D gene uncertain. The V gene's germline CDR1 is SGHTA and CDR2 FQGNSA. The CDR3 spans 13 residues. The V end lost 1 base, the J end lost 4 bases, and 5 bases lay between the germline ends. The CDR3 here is CASSLEAGNTIYF. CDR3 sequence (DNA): TGTGCCAGCAGCTTAGAAGCCGGAAACACCATATATTTT.

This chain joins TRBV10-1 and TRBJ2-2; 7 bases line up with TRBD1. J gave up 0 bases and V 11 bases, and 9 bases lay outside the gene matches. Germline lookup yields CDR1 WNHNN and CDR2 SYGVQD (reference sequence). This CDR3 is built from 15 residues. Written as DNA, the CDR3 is TGCGCCCGAGCCCGGGACAGAGCGAACACCGGGGAGCTGTTTTTT. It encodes CARARDRANTGELFF.

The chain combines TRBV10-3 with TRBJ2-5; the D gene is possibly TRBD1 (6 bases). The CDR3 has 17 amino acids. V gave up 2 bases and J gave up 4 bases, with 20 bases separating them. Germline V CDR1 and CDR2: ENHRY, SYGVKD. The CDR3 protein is CAISEGEQRGGGETQYF. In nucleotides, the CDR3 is TGTGCCATCAGTGAGGGAGAACAACGAGGGGGTGGAGAGACCCAGTACTTC.

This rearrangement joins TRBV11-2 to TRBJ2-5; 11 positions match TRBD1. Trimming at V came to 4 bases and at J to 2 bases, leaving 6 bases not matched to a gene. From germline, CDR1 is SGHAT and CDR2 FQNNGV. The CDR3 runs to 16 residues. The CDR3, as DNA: TGTGCCAGCAGCTACCGGGACAGGGGGTGGCAAGAGACCCAGTACTTC. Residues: CASSYRDRGWQETQYF.

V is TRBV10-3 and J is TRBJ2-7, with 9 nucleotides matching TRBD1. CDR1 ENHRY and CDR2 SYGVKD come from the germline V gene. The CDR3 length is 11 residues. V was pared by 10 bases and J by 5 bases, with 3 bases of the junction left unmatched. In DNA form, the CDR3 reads TGTGCCAGTAGGACAGGGGACGAGCAGTACTTC. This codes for CASRTGDEQYF.

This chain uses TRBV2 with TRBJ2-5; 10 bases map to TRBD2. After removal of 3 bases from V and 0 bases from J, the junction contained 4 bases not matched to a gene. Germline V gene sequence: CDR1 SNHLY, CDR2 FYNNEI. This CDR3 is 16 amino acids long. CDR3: CASSDSSGGDQETQYF. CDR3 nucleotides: TGTGCCAGCAGTGACTCGAGCGGGGGGGACCAAGAGACCCAGTACTTC.

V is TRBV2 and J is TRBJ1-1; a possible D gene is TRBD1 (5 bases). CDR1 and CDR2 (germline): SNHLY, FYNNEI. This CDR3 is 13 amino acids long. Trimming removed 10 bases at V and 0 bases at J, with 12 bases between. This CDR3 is CAIKQDMNTEAFF. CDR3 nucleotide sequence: TGTGCCATTAAACAGGATATGAACACTGAAGCTTTCTTT.

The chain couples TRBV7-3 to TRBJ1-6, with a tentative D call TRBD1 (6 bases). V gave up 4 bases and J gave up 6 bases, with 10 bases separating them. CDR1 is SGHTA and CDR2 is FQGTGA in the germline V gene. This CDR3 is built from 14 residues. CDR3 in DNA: TGTGCCAGCAGCTCACAGGGCCCTAATTCACCCCTCCACTTT. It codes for CASSSQGPNSPLHF.

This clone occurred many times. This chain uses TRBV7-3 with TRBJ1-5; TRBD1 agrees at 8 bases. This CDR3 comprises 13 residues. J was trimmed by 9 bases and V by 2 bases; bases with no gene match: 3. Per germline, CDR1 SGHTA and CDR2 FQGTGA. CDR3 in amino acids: CASSLGQGRPQHF. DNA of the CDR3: TGTGCCAGCAGCTTAGGACAGGGACGGCCCCAGCATTTT.

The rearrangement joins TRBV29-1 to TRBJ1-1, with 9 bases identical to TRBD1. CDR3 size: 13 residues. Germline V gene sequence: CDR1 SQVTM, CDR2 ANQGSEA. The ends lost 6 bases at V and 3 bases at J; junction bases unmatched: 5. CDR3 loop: CSVPDRGDTEAFF. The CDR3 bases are TGCAGCGTGCCTGACAGGGGGGACACTGAAGCTTTCTTT.

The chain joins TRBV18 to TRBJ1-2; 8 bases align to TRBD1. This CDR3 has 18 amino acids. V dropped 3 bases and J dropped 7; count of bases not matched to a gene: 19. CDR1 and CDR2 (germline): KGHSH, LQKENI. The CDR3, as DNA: TGTGCCAGCTCACCTTCAATCCCCACTGGGACAGGAGGTGCTGGCTACACCTTC. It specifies CASSPSIPTGTGGAGYTF.

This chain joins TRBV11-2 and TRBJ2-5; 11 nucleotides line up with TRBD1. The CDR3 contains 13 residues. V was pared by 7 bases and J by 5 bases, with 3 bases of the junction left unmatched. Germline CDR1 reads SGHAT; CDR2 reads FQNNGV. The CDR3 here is CASTRDRGETQYF. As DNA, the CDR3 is TGTGCCAGCACTCGGGACAGGGGGGAGACCCAGTACTTC.

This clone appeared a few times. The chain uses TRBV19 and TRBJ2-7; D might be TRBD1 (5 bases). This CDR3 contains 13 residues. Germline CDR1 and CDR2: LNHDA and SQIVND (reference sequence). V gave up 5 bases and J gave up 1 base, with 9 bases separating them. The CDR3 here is CASSQQASYEQYF. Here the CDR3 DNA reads TGTGCCAGTAGTCAACAGGCGTCCTACGAGCAGTACTTC.

This CDR3 reads CAISEPVLTDTQYF. In DNA form, the CDR3 reads TGTGCCATCAGTGAACCGGTCCTCACAGATACGCAGTATTTT. The gene calls are TRBV10-3 and TRBJ2-3; D remains unclear. The CDR3 has 14 residues. The V and J ends lost 3 bases and 2 bases respectively, with 9 bases between them. Germline V gene sequence: CDR1 ENHRY, CDR2 SYGVKD.

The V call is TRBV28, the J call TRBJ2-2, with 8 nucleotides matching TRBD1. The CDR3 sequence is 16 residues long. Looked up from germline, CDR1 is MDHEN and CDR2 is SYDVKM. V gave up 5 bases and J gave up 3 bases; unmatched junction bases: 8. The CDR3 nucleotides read TGTGCCAGCAGTAGGGGGACAGGAGGATACACCGGGGAGCTGTTTTTT. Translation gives CASSRGTGGYTGELFF.

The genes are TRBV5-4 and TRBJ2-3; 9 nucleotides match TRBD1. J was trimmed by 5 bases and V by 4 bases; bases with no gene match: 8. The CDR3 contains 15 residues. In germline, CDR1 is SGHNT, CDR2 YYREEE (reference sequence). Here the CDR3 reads CASSPRDRVIDTQYF. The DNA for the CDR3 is TGTGCCAGCAGCCCCCGGGACAGGGTCATAGATACGCAGTATTTT.

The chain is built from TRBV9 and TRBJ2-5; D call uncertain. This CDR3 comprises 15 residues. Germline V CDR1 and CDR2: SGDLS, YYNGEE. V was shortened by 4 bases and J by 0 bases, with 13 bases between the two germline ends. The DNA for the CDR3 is TGTGCCAGCAGCCGTCCTAGGTTGTACCAAGAGACCCAGTACTTC. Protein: CASSRPRLYQETQYF.

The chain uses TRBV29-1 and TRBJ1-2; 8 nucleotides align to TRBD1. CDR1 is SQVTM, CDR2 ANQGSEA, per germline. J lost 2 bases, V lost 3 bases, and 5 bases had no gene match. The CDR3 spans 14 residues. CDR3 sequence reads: CSVDGTGRNYGYTF. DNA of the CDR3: TGCAGCGTTGACGGGACAGGAAGAAACTATGGCTACACCTTC.

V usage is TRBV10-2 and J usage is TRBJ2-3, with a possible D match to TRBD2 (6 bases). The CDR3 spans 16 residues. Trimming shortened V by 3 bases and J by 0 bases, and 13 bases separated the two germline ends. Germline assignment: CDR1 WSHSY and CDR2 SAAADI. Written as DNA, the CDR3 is TGCGCCAGCAGTGAATCGGCGGGGTTGAGCACAGATACGCAGTATTTT. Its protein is CASSESAGLSTDTQYF.

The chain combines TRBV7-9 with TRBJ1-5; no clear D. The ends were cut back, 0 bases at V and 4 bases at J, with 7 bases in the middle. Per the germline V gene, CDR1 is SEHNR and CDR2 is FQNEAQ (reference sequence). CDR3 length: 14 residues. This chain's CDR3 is CASSLAGRNQPQHF. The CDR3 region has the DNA TGTGCCAGCAGCTTAGCGGGGAGGAATCAGCCCCAGCATTTT.

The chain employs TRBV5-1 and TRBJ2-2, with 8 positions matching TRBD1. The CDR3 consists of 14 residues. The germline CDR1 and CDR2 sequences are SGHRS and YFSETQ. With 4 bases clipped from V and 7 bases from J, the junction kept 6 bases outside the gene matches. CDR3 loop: CASSTDRGVGELFF. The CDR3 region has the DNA TGCGCCAGCAGCACAGACAGGGGTGTCGGGGAGCTGTTTTTT.